These 5 T cell receptor beta chains share one sample of origin, sequenced in a study of early T cells in non-severe SARS-CoV-2 infection (dated by TCRdb to about 2021). The library was generated by 5' RACE. These reads were obtained on a NextSeq 500. TCRdb's own reprocessing of the public reads used fastp at Q25 and MiXCR and kept productive beta chains. Rows merge per CDR3 protein into single entries with the most common DNA and genes. In this sample the table shows some 57,000 distinct CDR3 sequences, 10% of which occur a single time. Clones ranked in the top ten supply approximately 4.1% of the sample. Sequencing input: whole blood. The receptor source for this set is an adult who was a healthcare worker with PCR-confirmed SARS-CoV-2 infection or an uninfected control (not recorded which).

The chain uses TRBV4-1 and TRBJ2-7; D not certain. The germline V gene has CDR1 MGHRA and CDR2 YSYEKL. V lost 0 bases and J 7 bases, leaving 13 bases between the germline ends. The CDR3 covers 14 residues. CDR3 bases: TGCGCCAGCAGCCAAGATAGGTCCGCCTGGGAGCAGTACTTC. Translating it yields CASSQDRSAWEQYF.

Notes on this clonotype: A single base separates this from a much larger clone, so it may be a read error. The chain joins TRBV7-3 to TRBJ2-5, with 16 nucleotides matching TRBD2. CDR1 and CDR2 (germline): SGHTA, FQGTGA. The CDR3 runs to 16 residues. The CDR3 region has the DNA TGTGCCGGCAGCACGGGACTAGCGGGAGGGCTAGAGACCCAGTACTTC. Amino acids: CAGSTGLAGGLETQYF.

This clonotype was seen many times. The J gene is TRBJ1-2, the V gene TRBV5-1; D gene unclear. The CDR3 is 12 amino acids. V lost 4 bases and J lost 3, with 7 bases in between. The germline V gene encodes CDR1 SGHRS and CDR2 YFSETQ. CDR3 sequence (DNA): TGCGCCAGCAGCCCGTCCGACTATGGCTACACCTTC. Translation gives CASSPSDYGYTF.

This clonotype occurred many times. This chain connects TRBV27 to TRBJ2-7; unclear D gene. V was cut by 2 bases and J by 0 bases, with 8 bases left in between. Germline lookup yields CDR1 MNHEY and CDR2 SMNVEV (reference sequence). The CDR3 length is 14 residues. The chain's CDR3 is CASSLGGTSYEQYF. The CDR3 DNA reads TGTGCCAGCAGTTTAGGCGGCACCTCCTACGAGCAGTACTTC.

This clonotype was detected a few times. As DNA, the CDR3 is TGTGCCAGCGGTGACAGGGGCAATTCACCCCTCCACTTT. Residues: CASGDRGNSPLHF. This chain links TRBV11-2 with TRBJ1-6; 8 nucleotides line up with TRBD1. The CDR3 runs 13 residues. Trimming at V came to 8 bases and at J to 7 bases, leaving 4 bases not matched to a gene. Germline CDR1 reads SGHAT; CDR2 reads FQNNGV.